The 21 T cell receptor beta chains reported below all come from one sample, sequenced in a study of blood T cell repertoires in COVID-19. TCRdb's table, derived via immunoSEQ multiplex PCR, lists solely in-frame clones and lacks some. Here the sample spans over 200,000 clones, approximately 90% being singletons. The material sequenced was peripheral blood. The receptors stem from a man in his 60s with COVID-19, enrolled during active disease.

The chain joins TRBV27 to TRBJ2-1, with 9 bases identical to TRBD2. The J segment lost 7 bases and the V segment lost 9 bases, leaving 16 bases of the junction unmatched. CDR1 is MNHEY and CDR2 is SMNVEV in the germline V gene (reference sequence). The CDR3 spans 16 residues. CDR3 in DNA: TGTGCCAGTGCCCGCACCCGGCTAGCGGGGCCTAATGAGCAGTTCTTC. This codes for CASARTRLAGPNEQFF.

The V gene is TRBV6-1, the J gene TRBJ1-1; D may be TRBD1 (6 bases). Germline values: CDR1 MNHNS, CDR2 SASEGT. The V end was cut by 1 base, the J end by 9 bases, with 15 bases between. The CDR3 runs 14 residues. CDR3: CASSEGGRGIQAFF. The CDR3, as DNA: TGTGCCAGCAGTGAAGGGGGCAGGGGAATCCAAGCTTTCTTT.

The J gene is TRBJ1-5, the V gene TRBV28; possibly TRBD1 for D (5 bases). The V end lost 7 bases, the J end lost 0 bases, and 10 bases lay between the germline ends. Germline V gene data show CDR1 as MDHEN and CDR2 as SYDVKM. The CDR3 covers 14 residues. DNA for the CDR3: TGTGCCAGCATGGGAGGGGCTAGCAATCAGCCCCAGCATTTT. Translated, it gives CASMGGASNQPQHF.

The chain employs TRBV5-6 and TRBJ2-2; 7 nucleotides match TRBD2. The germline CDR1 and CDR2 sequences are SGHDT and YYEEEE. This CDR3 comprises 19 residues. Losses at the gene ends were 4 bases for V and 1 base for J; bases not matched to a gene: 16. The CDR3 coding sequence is TGTGCCAGCAGCAGGAGGAAGCGGGAAATTGATTTGAACACCGGGGAGCTGTTTTTT. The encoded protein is CASSRRKREIDLNTGELFF.

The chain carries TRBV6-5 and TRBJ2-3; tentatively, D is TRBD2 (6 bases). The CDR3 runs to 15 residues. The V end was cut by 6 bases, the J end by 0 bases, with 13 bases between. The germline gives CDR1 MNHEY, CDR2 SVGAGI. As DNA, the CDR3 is TGTGCCAGCAGAATAATGGGGGGAAGCACAGATACGCAGTATTTT. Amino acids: CASRIMGGSTDTQYF.

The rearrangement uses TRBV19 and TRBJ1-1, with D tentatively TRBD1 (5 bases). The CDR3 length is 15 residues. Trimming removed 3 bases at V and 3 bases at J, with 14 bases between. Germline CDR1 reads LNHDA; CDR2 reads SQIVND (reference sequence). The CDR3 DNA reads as TGTGCCAGTAGTATGCCCCTCAGGGCCGACACTGAAGCTTTCTTT. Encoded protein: CASSMPLRADTEAFF.

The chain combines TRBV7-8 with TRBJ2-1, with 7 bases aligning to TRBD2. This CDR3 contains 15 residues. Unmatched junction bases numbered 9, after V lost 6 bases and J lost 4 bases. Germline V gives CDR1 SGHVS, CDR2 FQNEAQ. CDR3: CASSRDGLVYNEQFF. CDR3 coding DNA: TGTGCCAGCAGTCGCGACGGACTAGTATACAATGAGCAGTTCTTC.

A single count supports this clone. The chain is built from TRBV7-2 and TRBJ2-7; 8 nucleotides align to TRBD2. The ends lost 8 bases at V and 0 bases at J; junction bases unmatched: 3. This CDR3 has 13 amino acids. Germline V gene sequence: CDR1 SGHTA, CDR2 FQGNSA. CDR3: CASGGGFSYEQYF. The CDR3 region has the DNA TGTGCCAGCGGCGGGGGGTTCTCCTACGAGCAGTACTTC.

CDR3 nucleotides: TGTGCCAGCAGTTCGGGACTAGCGGGCATTCAGTACTTC. Residues: CASSSGLAGIQYF. The V and J genes are TRBV28 and TRBJ2-4, with 12 bases identical to TRBD2. Looked up from germline, CDR1 is MDHEN and CDR2 is SYDVKM. Germline trimming cut 4 bases from V and 9 bases from J; bases unmatched to any gene: 1. CDR3 size: 13 residues.

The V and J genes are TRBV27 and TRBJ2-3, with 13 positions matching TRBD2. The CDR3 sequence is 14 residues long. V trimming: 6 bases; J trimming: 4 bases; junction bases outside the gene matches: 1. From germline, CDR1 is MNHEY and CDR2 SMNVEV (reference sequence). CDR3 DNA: TGTGCCAGCAGACTAGCGGGAGGGCCAGATACGCAGTATTTT. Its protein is CASRLAGGPDTQYF.

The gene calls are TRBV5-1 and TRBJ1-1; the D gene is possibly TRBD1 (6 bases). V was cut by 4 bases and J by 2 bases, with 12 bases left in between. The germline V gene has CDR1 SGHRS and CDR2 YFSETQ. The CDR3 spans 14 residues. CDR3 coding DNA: TGCGCCAGCAGCCTACGGGACAAAAACACTGAAGCTTTCTTT. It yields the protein CASSLRDKNTEAFF.

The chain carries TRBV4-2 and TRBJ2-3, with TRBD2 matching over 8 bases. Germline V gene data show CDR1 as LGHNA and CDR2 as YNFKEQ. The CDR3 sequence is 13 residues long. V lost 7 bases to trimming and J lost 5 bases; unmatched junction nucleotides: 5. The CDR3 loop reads CASTTGGGDTQYF. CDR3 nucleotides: TGTGCCAGCACTACCGGGGGGGGAGATACGCAGTATTTT.

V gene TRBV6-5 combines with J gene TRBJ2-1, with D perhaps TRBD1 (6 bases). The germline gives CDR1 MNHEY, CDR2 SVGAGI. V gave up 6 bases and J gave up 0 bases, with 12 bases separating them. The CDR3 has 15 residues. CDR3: CASSVQGSSYNEQFF. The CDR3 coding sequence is TGTGCCAGCAGCGTACAGGGCAGCTCCTACAATGAGCAGTTCTTC.

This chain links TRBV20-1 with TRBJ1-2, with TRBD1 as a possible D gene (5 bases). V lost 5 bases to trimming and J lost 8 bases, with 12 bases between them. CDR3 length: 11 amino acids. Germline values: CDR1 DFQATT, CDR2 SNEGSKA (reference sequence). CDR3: CSAGGPGGYTF. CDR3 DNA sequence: TGCAGTGCTGGAGGACCAGGGGGCTACACCTTC.

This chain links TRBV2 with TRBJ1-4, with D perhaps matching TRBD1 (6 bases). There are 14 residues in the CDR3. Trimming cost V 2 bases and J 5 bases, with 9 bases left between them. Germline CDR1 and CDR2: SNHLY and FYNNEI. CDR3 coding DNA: TGTGCCAGCAGTGAACAGGGGTTCAATGAAAAACTGTTTTTT. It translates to CASSEQGFNEKLFF.

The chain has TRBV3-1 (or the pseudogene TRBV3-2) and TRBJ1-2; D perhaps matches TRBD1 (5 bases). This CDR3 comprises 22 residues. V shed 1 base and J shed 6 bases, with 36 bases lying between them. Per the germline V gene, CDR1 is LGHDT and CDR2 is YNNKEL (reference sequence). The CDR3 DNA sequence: TGTGCCAGCAGCCAAGTTCGTTTAGGGGTTTGGCAGGGCATGGCAGACAATAATGGCTACACCTTC. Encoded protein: CASSQVRLGVWQGMADNNGYTF.

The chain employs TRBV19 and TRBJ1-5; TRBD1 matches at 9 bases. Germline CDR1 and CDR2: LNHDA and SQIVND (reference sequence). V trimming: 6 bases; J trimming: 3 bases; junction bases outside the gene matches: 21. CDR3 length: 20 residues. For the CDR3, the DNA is TGTGCCAGTAGGAGCCGGGACAGGGTCCTACTCGGGTCAAACAATCAGCCCCAGCATTTT. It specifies CASRSRDRVLLGSNNQPQHF.

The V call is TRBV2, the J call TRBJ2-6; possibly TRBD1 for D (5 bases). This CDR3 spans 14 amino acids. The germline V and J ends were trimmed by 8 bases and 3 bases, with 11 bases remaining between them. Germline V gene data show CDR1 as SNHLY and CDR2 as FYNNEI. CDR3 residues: CASLRGSGANVLTF. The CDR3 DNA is TGTGCCAGCCTAAGGGGAAGTGGGGCCAACGTCCTGACTTTC.

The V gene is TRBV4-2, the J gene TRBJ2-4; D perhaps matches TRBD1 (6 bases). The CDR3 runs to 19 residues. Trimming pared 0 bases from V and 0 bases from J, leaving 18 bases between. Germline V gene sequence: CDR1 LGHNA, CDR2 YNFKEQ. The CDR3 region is CASSQDQGPLPVAKNIQYF. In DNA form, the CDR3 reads TGTGCCAGCAGCCAAGATCAGGGGCCCCTCCCTGTAGCCAAAAACATTCAGTACTTC.

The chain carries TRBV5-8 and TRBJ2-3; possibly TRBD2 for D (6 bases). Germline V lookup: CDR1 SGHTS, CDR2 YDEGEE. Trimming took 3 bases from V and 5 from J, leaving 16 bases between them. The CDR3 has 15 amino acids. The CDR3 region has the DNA TGTGCCAGCAGCTCCGTGGGGGGAGGAAGAGATACGCAGTATTTT. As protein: CASSSVGGGRDTQYF.

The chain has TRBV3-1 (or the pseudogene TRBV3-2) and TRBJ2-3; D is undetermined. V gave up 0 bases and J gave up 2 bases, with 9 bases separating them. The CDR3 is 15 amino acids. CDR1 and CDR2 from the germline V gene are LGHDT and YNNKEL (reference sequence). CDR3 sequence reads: CASSQDWRITDTQYF. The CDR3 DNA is TGTGCCAGCAGCCAAGATTGGCGGATCACAGATACGCAGTATTTT.